The next 3 T cell receptor beta chains were all read from a single sample in a study of cytomegalovirus exposure and HLA in healthy donors. PCR was performed using 60 Vbeta and 13 Jbeta primers. Data came from immunoSEQ multiplex PCR; TCRdb stores just in-frame clones and leaves some out. The sample contains around 150,000 clones, roughly 85% of which appear only once. The sample comprised PBMCs. All receptors come from a man aged 50 or older in good health and CMV-seropositive.

About this clone: Germline and junction disagree at one end, which may indicate a read error. The chain joins TRBV5-5 to TRBJ1-2; D call uncertain. The CDR3 consists of 14 residues. Per the germline V gene, CDR1 is SGHKS and CDR2 is YYEKEE (reference sequence). CDR3 sequence reads: CASSREGTNCGYTF. The CDR3 nucleotides are TGTGCCAGCTCCCGGGAGGGTACTAACTGTGGCTACACCTTC.

J is TRBJ1-1 and V is TRBV6-1; no definite D call. Germline V gives CDR1 MNHNS, CDR2 SASEGT. V shed 2 bases and J shed 6 bases, with 10 bases lying between them. The CDR3 sequence is 13 residues long. For the CDR3, the DNA is TGTGCCAGCAGTGAAATAGGAGGGTCTGAAGCTTTCTTT. Protein: CASSEIGGSEAFF.

The genes are TRBV7-9 and TRBJ1-2, with D possibly matching TRBD1 (6 bases). The germline V gene has CDR1 SEHNR and CDR2 FQNEAQ (reference sequence). This CDR3 contains 15 residues. V lost 2 bases to trimming and J lost 2 bases, with 12 bases between them. CDR3 protein: CASSLLTDSNYGYTF. The DNA for the CDR3 is TGTGCCAGCAGCTTATTGACGGACAGCAACTATGGCTACACCTTC.